This TCR beta chain was observed in a study of cytomegalovirus exposure and HLA in healthy donors. Study conclusions and caveats: In vitro checks showed that a few CMV-associated chains really do target CMV antigens. 87-base-pair reads could not separate some V segments, including TRBV6-2 and TRBV6-3. Reports showed the classifier diagnosing cytomegalovirus status with high specificity and sensitivity.

The CDR3 is 16 residues long. Germline-derived CDR1 and CDR2 are SQVTM and ANQGSEA. The V end was cut by 1 base, the J end by 0 bases, with 15 bases between. Both 60 Vbeta primers and 13 Jbeta primers went into the PCR. Produced via immunoSEQ multiplex PCR; TCRdb's table is partial and in-frame only. The sample has just over 200,000 clones; 55% to 75% are singletons. About this clone: Its matching antigen is unknown.

Sequencing was carried out using PBMCs. This clonotype was sampled from a man aged 40-50 years in good health and CMV-seropositive. The chain is built from TRBV29-1 and TRBJ2-5; D perhaps matches TRBD1 (5 bases). CDR3 protein: CSVEVVRQSNQETQYF. In DNA, the CDR3 is TGCAGCGTTGAAGTGGTGAGACAGTCGAACCAAGAGACCCAGTACTTC. Using reference TRBV29-1 and TRBJ2-5 for the parts outside the CDR3, the full variable domain is SAVISQKPSRDICQRGTSLTIQCQVDSQVTMMFWYRQQPGQSLTLIATANQGSEATYESGFVIDKFPISRPNLTFSTLTVSNMSPEDSSIYLCSVEVVRQSNQETQYFGPGTRLLVL.